These T cell receptor beta chains were read from a single sample in a study of T cells in Graves' hyperthyroidism and ophthalmopathy. TCRdb re-called the multiplex PCR reads through MiXCR, storing one row per CDR3 protein. Of around 500,000 distinct CDR3 sequences in the sample, around 15% were seen once. Sequencing used blood. The receptors come from a woman aged 40-49 years with Graves' hyperthyroidism. The CDR3 runs from the conserved cysteine through the conserved F or W. The order of the fields is V gene, CDR3 protein.

>TRBV5-1
CASRLMENTEALF
>TRBV3-1
CASSQGDRGPYEQYF
>TRBV4-3
CASSLSRAGTGELFF
>TRBV3-1
CASSHNGGQETQYF
>TRBV19
CASRARGADQPQHF
>TRBV2
CASSLRRQYQETQYF
>TRBV6-4
CASVPGLTADTQYF
>TRBV28
CASSFYGHGGWDTEAFF
>TRBV28
CASSLGTGVSQPQHF
>TRBV5-1
CASRPDGRLSYEQYF
>TRBV15
CATSRARTSGSDNEQFF
>TRBV7-2
CASSVSWDFFSYNEQFF
>TRBV27
CASSVQRVTGELFF